This T cell receptor (beta chain) was found in a study of somatic mutations in cytotoxic T cells in rheumatoid arthritis. General study findings and limits: Patients with rheumatoid arthritis, but not healthy controls, had CD8+ clonality that increased with age. More than 20% of CD8+ cells belonged to the largest clone in about an eighth of the roughly 60 patients. Between rheumatoid arthritis patients and age-matched healthy controls, CD8+ T-cell clonality showed no significant difference.

For this clone: Antigen specificity is unknown.

Isolating CD4+ and CD8+ cells involved positive magnetic bead selection on an AutoMACS. Their purity was then checked by flow cytometry. TCRdb keeps only in-frame clones here, not all; method: immunoSEQ multiplex PCR. The table has roughly 8,200 clones, roughly 70% seen once. V lost 4 bases and J lost 3, with 17 bases in between. The germline V gene has CDR1 SGHTS and CDR2 YDEGEE. The CDR3 runs 16 residues. This chain links TRBV5-8 with TRBJ1-5, with D uncertain. The clonotype comes from an adult with rheumatoid arthritis. The sample comprised CD8+ T cells sorted from blood. CDR3: CASSKSLRLINQPQHF. Written as DNA, the CDR3 is TGTGCCAGCAGCAAAAGCCTAAGGCTGATCAATCAGCCCCAGCATTTT. Full variable domain (missing parts from reference TRBV5-8 and TRBJ1-5): EAGVTQSPTHLIKTRGQQATLRCSPISGHTSVYWYQQALGLGLQFLLWYDEGEERNRGNFPPRFSGRQFPNYSSELNVNALELEDSALYLCASSKSLRLINQPQHFGDGTRLSIL.